This is a list of T cell receptor beta chains from one sample in a study of T cells after posttransplantation cyclophosphamide. TCRdb's copy holds only in-frame clones and misses some; the assay was immunoSEQ multiplex PCR. The sample includes 8,500 to 10,000 clones, 95% to 98% of them seen just once. The sequenced sample was naive CD4+ T cells sorted from PBMCs. The origin of the receptors is a woman aged 60 to 75 in good health, CMV-negative, and a related stem cell transplant donor. The CDR3 runs from the conserved cysteine through the conserved F or W. The D gene is left open where the match is weak. The size field is filled for only some rows; it gives once, few, many or a size class.

V gene	D gene	clone size	J gene	CDR3 protein	CDR3 DNA
TRBV5-5	TRBD1	-	TRBJ1-4	CASSLGDRVNEKLFF	TGTGCCAGCAGCTTGGGAGACAGGGTAAATGAAAAACTGTTTTTT
TRBV2	TRBD1	-	TRBJ2-1	CASRGDSNEQFF	TGTGCCAGCAGGGGGGACAGCAATGAGCAGTTCTTC
TRBV7-3	-	-	TRBJ2-6	CASSLGGGVANVLTF	TGTGCCAGCAGCTTAGGAGGGGGGGTGGCCAACGTCCTGACTTTC
TRBV30	-	-	TRBJ1-5	CAWSSLGGKGNQPQHF	TGTGCCTGGAGTTCCCTTGGAGGGAAGGGTAATCAGCCCCAGCATTTT
TRBV19	-	-	TRBJ2-2	CASSPHRVVANTGELFF	TGTGCCAGTAGCCCCCACAGGGTGGTGGCGAACACCGGGGAGCTGTTTTTT
TRBV28	-	-	TRBJ1-5	CASDTKIQGPNQPQHF	TGTGCCAGCGACACCAAAATACAGGGTCCAAATCAGCCCCAGCATTTT
TRBV5-1	TRBD1	once	TRBJ1-2	CASSRDSPLAYGYTF	TGCGCCAGCAGCCGGGACAGCCCCCTGGCCTATGGCTACACCTTC
TRBV30	-	-	TRBJ2-2	CASHRVGGGELFF	TGTGCCTCACACAGGGTAGGGGGCGGGGAGCTGTTTTTT
TRBV7-9	-	-	TRBJ2-3	CGGGRTDTQYF	TGCGGCGGGGGCCGCACAGATACGCAGTATTTT
TRBV19	TRBD1	-	TRBJ1-4	CASSPRQGRHEKLFF	TGTGCCAGTAGTCCTAGACAGGGAAGGCATGAAAAACTGTTTTTT